This TCR beta chain was identified during a study of blood T cell repertoires in COVID-19 (dated by TCRdb to about 2020). In terms of the full investigation: The collaborator samples originated in the United States, Italy and Spain and spanned the acute and convalescent phases of COVID-19. The repertoires were released in a freely available public database meant as a resource for research on the immune response to SARS-CoV-2. The material from the prospective study consisted of cDNA or gDNA derived from T cells, B-cell-depleted T cells, or PBMCs. Sample metadata almost always included a de-identified subject ID, COVID-19 status, age in years and sex. The samples were drawn from two sources: the first 160 participants of the ongoing ImmuneRACE study, and approximately 1,300 subjects contributed by 6 global collaborators. Where HLA class I and class II types were available, the types were taken from metadata supplied by the sample provider, not from assay-based typing. Subjects who had been exposed to COVID-19, were actively infected with it, or had recovered from it provided the deeply sampled blood TCRbeta repertoires that made up the dataset.

Reading from cysteine to phenylalanine, the CDR3 counts 16 amino acids. Of the read, only the CDR3 DNA is kept; its 48 bases are in frame from base 1. The V end gives up 5 bases and the J end 1 base, leaving 8 bases in the junction not matched to a gene. Sequences MNHNY (CDR1) and SVGAGI (CDR2) are obtained from the germline V gene (reference sequence). Broader findings and caveats from the paper: Clinical and demographic metadata were provided uncurated, with the amount varying by source and participant.

Whole blood was collected in K2EDTA tubes by collaborating institutions according to the institutions' own protocols. For TCRbeta analysis, collaborators shipped samples as frozen whole blood, isolated PBMCs, or DNA extracted from either of those sample types. TCRbeta CDR3 regions were amplified from genomic DNA using the immunoSEQ Assay, a bias-controlled multiplex PCR. The published analysis was carried out like this. Within the assay, amplification of reference gene primers was used to estimate how many nucleated cells each sample contained. To quantify the absolute abundance of each unique TCRbeta CDR3 rearrangement, sequence reads were collapsed and filtered. For each sample, productive Simpson clonality was calculated by taking the square root of Simpson's diversity index across productive rearrangements. The clones in this table, taken by TCRdb from immuneACCESS, are in-frame only. Not every clone is retained; where verified, under half of the shortfall comes from an unresolved V gene, and the cause of the rest is unknown. V and J calls and clone size are as listed in that table; D and trimming were resolved from the DNA. Here the sample has under 200,000 clones; 70% to 90% occur a single time. The ten largest clones take up about 22% of the sample.

This clone was seen a handful of times. Its antigen has not been determined. Per-nucleotide qualities are absent, and no much larger clonotype sits a single base away. The rearrangement combines TRBV6-6 with TRBJ2-3; 8 of the junction bases match TRBD1. The sequenced material came from peripheral blood. The TCR comes from a man in his 60s with active or convalescent COVID-19. The nucleotide sequence reads as follows: TGTGCCAGCAGTCGAACCGGACAGGGTGGCACAGATACGCAGTATTTT. It encodes CASSRTGQGGTDTQYF.